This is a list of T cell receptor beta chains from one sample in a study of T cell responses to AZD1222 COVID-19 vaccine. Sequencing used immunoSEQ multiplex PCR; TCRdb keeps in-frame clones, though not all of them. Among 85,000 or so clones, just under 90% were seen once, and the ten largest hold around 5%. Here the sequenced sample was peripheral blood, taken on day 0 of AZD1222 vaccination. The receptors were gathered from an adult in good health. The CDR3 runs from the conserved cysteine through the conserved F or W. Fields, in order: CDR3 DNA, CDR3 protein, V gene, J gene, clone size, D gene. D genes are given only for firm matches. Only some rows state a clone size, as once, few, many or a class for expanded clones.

cdr3_nt: TGCGCCAGCAGACCGGGGGCCGGGGGCTACACCTTC; cdr3_aa: CASRPGAGGYTF; v_call: TRBV4-1; j_call: TRBJ1-2; clone_size: -; d_call: -
cdr3_nt: TGTGCCAGTAGTATTGGGGGAGGGGGCCCTCTCGGCTACACCTTC; cdr3_aa: CASSIGGGGPLGYTF; v_call: TRBV19; j_call: TRBJ1-2; clone_size: -; d_call: TRBD1
cdr3_nt: TGTGCCAGTATCGGGGGAACGGTGAACACTGAAGCTTTCTTT; cdr3_aa: CASIGGTVNTEAFF; v_call: TRBV19; j_call: TRBJ1-1; clone_size: -; d_call: -
cdr3_nt: TGTGCCAGCAGCTCAGGGGGGAACACTGAAGCTTTCTTT; cdr3_aa: CASSSGGNTEAFF; v_call: TRBV7-3; j_call: TRBJ1-1; clone_size: -; d_call: TRBD1
cdr3_nt: TGTGCCAGCCAGCAGGGCGGGGCCGGAGGGGAAAAACTGTTTTTT; cdr3_aa: CASQQGGAGGEKLFF; v_call: TRBV6-5; j_call: TRBJ1-4; clone_size: -; d_call: -
cdr3_nt: TGTGCCAGTAGTATGCTAGACAGGGAGTCAGATACGCAGTATTTT; cdr3_aa: CASSMLDRESDTQYF; v_call: TRBV19; j_call: TRBJ2-3; clone_size: -; d_call: TRBD1
cdr3_nt: TGTGCCAGCAGCTGGTCGGAAGCTAACTATGGCTACACCTTC; cdr3_aa: CASSWSEANYGYTF; v_call: TRBV7-9; j_call: TRBJ1-2; clone_size: -; d_call: -
cdr3_nt: TGCGCGAGCAGGGGGATCGGGGAAACTGGAAACACCATATATTTT; cdr3_aa: CASRGIGETGNTIYF; v_call: TRBV4-3; j_call: TRBJ1-3; clone_size: -; d_call: TRBD1
cdr3_nt: TGTGCCAGCAGTGAAATGCCGGGGGTGAGGGAAAGAAAGACCCAGTACTTC; cdr3_aa: CASSEMPGVRERKTQYF; v_call: TRBV6-1; j_call: TRBJ2-5; clone_size: few; d_call: -
cdr3_nt: TGTGCCAGCAGTATAACCGCGGGAATCAATGAGCAGTTCTTC; cdr3_aa: CASSITAGINEQFF; v_call: TRBV11-3; j_call: TRBJ2-1; clone_size: once; d_call: -
cdr3_nt: TGTGCCACCGTCAAGGACCTGAACACTGAAGCTTTCTTT; cdr3_aa: CATVKDLNTEAFF; v_call: TRBV10-3; j_call: TRBJ1-1; clone_size: -; d_call: -
cdr3_nt: TGTGCCAGCAGCTGGCGGGACTCCCAAAAGTCCCTCGAGCAGTACTTC; cdr3_aa: CASSWRDSQKSLEQYF; v_call: TRBV5-6; j_call: TRBJ2-7; clone_size: -; d_call: -
cdr3_nt: TGTGCCAGCAGTGAGGTCTTCCAGGGGTACGAGCAGTACTTC; cdr3_aa: CASSEVFQGYEQYF; v_call: TRBV6-1; j_call: TRBJ2-7; clone_size: -; d_call: -
cdr3_nt: TGTGCCAGCAGCTTAGCCGCGGGACAGGGTTTGGGGGAGCAGTACTTC; cdr3_aa: CASSLAAGQGLGEQYF; v_call: TRBV11-3; j_call: TRBJ2-7; clone_size: -; d_call: TRBD1
cdr3_nt: TGTGCCATCCTTAAGAACTCTGGAAACACCATATATTTT; cdr3_aa: CAILKNSGNTIYF; v_call: TRBV12-3/TRBV12-4; j_call: TRBJ1-3; clone_size: -; d_call: -
cdr3_nt: TGCGCCAGCAGCCAAGATTATAGAGGGTTGGATGAAGCTTTCTTT; cdr3_aa: CASSQDYRGLDEAFF; v_call: TRBV4-3; j_call: TRBJ1-1; clone_size: -; d_call: -
cdr3_nt: TGTGCCAGCAGCTTAGTGGGGAGCAGGGCAATGAACACTGAAGCTTTCTTT; cdr3_aa: CASSLVGSRAMNTEAFF; v_call: TRBV7-2; j_call: TRBJ1-1; clone_size: -; d_call: -
cdr3_nt: TGTGCCAGCAACAGGGTAGATAGCAATCAGCCCCAGCATTTT; cdr3_aa: CASNRVDSNQPQHF; v_call: TRBV28; j_call: TRBJ1-5; clone_size: -; d_call: -
cdr3_nt: TGTGCCAGCAGCTATCAAGAGACCCAGTACTTC; cdr3_aa: CASSYQETQYF; v_call: TRBV7-2; j_call: TRBJ2-5; clone_size: -; d_call: -
cdr3_nt: TGTGCCAGCAAGTTTGGTAATGGTGAAGCTTTCTTT; cdr3_aa: CASKFGNGEAFF; v_call: TRBV6-5; j_call: TRBJ1-1; clone_size: -; d_call: -
cdr3_nt: TGTGCCAGCAGCTCGGGGGACAGGGGGGAAAAAAACATTCAGTACTTC; cdr3_aa: CASSSGDRGEKNIQYF; v_call: TRBV7-6; j_call: TRBJ2-4; clone_size: -; d_call: TRBD1
cdr3_nt: TGTGCCAGCAGCCAAGTGGGATTACTAGCGGGTCGCACAGATACGCAGTATTTT; cdr3_aa: CASSQVGLLAGRTDTQYF; v_call: TRBV3-1/TRBV3-2; j_call: TRBJ2-3; clone_size: -; d_call: TRBD2
cdr3_nt: TGTGCCAGTAATCCTATGATCAATCAGCCCCAGCATTTT; cdr3_aa: CASNPMINQPQHF; v_call: TRBV19; j_call: TRBJ1-5; clone_size: -; d_call: -
cdr3_nt: TGTGCCTCCCACGTTGGCGGGGAGCTGTTTTTT; cdr3_aa: CASHVGGELFF; v_call: TRBV2; j_call: TRBJ2-2; clone_size: -; d_call: -
cdr3_nt: TGTGCCAGCAGCAGACAGATCAATCAGCCCCAGCATTTT; cdr3_aa: CASSRQINQPQHF; v_call: TRBV2; j_call: TRBJ1-5; clone_size: -; d_call: -
cdr3_nt: TGTGCCAGCAGTGAAGGTGGGGGTAATGAAAAACTGTTTTTT; cdr3_aa: CASSEGGGNEKLFF; v_call: TRBV2; j_call: TRBJ1-4; clone_size: -; d_call: -
cdr3_nt: TGTGCCAGCACTCCCGGGGGGCTAAGCAATCAGCCCCAGCATTTT; cdr3_aa: CASTPGGLSNQPQHF; v_call: TRBV6-5; j_call: TRBJ1-5; clone_size: -; d_call: -
cdr3_nt: TGCGCCAGCAGCCCCGCGGGACACACTGAAGCTTTCTTT; cdr3_aa: CASSPAGHTEAFF; v_call: TRBV4-3; j_call: TRBJ1-1; clone_size: -; d_call: -
cdr3_nt: TGTGCCAGCAGCCGGGGTGGCTCTAGCGGGGGGGAATTCGATGAGCAGTTCTTC; cdr3_aa: CASSRGGSSGGEFDEQFF; v_call: TRBV5-4; j_call: TRBJ2-1; clone_size: -; d_call: TRBD2
cdr3_nt: TGTGCCAGCAGTACAGGAAGCCGAATTGGGGGCTACACCTTC; cdr3_aa: CASSTGSRIGGYTF; v_call: TRBV28; j_call: TRBJ1-2; clone_size: few; d_call: -
cdr3_nt: TGTGCCAGCAGCTTAGCCGGGGTATTCCGCTCTGGGGCCAACGTCCTGACTTTC; cdr3_aa: CASSLAGVFRSGANVLTF; v_call: TRBV7-2; j_call: TRBJ2-6; clone_size: -; d_call: -
cdr3_nt: TGTGCCAGCAGCTTAAGGGGTAACAATGAGCAGTTCTTC; cdr3_aa: CASSLRGNNEQFF; v_call: TRBV7-2; j_call: TRBJ2-1; clone_size: -; d_call: -
cdr3_nt: TGCAGCGTTGAAGTACAGGGGGCTCGCACTGAAGCTTTCTTT; cdr3_aa: CSVEVQGARTEAFF; v_call: TRBV29-1; j_call: TRBJ1-1; clone_size: -; d_call: TRBD1
cdr3_nt: TGTGCCAGTAGAGTCTTTGGGATTGGGGGTTACAATGAGCAGTTCTTC; cdr3_aa: CASRVFGIGGYNEQFF; v_call: TRBV19; j_call: TRBJ2-1; clone_size: -; d_call: -
cdr3_nt: TGTGCCTGGAGTTTCGGCACTGAAGCTTTCTTT; cdr3_aa: CAWSFGTEAFF; v_call: TRBV30; j_call: TRBJ1-1; clone_size: -; d_call: -
cdr3_nt: TGTGCCAGTAGTATAAACACAAACTCTGGAAACACCATATATTTT; cdr3_aa: CASSINTNSGNTIYF; v_call: TRBV19; j_call: TRBJ1-3; clone_size: once; d_call: -
cdr3_nt: TGTGCCAGCAGTGATCTAGCGGGGGGGCTCTCCTACGAGCAGTACTTC; cdr3_aa: CASSDLAGGLSYEQYF; v_call: TRBV6-1; j_call: TRBJ2-7; clone_size: once; d_call: TRBD2
cdr3_nt: TGTGCCAGCAGTAAGGGTCCCGAATCGCGAGGCTACACCTTC; cdr3_aa: CASSKGPESRGYTF; v_call: TRBV7-3; j_call: TRBJ1-2; clone_size: -; d_call: -
cdr3_nt: TGTGCCAGCAGTCCACGTGGGACGGGGAATGAAAAACTGTTTTTT; cdr3_aa: CASSPRGTGNEKLFF; v_call: TRBV28; j_call: TRBJ1-4; clone_size: -; d_call: -
cdr3_nt: TGTGCCAGCAGTTTAAAGGTGGATGGCTACACCTTC; cdr3_aa: CASSLKVDGYTF; v_call: TRBV28; j_call: TRBJ1-2; clone_size: -; d_call: -
cdr3_nt: TGTGCCAGCTCACCACCGACGGACTTTCATTCGGTTTCCTACTACGAGCAGTACTTC; cdr3_aa: CASSPPTDFHSVSYYEQYF; v_call: TRBV18; j_call: TRBJ2-7; clone_size: -; d_call: -